A single sample gave rise to the 26 T cell receptor beta chains below, sequenced in a study of blood T cell repertoires in COVID-19. Some clones are missing from TCRdb's copy, which holds only in-frame ones; the method was immunoSEQ multiplex PCR. The data show 100,000 to 150,000 clones, over 75% seen once. Sequenced input: peripheral blood. All receptors derive from an elderly woman with acute or convalescent COVID-19.

The chain combines TRBV6-5 with TRBJ1-6; the D gene is possibly TRBD1 (5 bases). CDR3 length: 13 amino acids. Germline CDR1 reads MNHEY; CDR2 reads SVGAGI. V was cut by 7 bases and J by 7 bases, with 11 bases left in between. The CDR3 loop reads CASIRANNSPLHF. CDR3 DNA: TGTGCCAGCATCAGGGCTAACAATTCACCCCTCCACTTT.

In this sample, this clone turned up once. The chain has TRBV6-5 and TRBJ1-2, with a weak D call TRBD1 (6 bases). V gave up 5 bases and J gave up 0 bases, with 13 bases separating them. The length of the CDR3 is 15 residues. The germline CDR1 and CDR2 sequences are MNHEY and SVGAGI. The CDR3 reads CASSRMGQPNYGYTF. The CDR3 bases are TGTGCCAGCAGTAGAATGGGACAACCTAACTATGGCTACACCTTC.

This clone was seen once. The chain employs TRBV19 and TRBJ1-5; D gene ambiguous. V was trimmed by 6 bases and J by 4 bases, leaving 19 bases between them. There are 16 residues in the CDR3. Per germline, CDR1 LNHDA and CDR2 SQIVND (reference sequence). This CDR3 reads CASSPPPGTSNQPQHF. The CDR3 bases are TGTGCCAGTAGCCCCCCCCCAGGCACCTCTAATCAGCCCCAGCATTTT.

To note about this clone: One end of the junction varies from germline; a read error may be responsible. V and J are TRBV5-6 and TRBJ2-7; tentatively, D is TRBD2 (5 bases). This CDR3 spans 12 amino acids. Germline lookup yields CDR1 SGHDT and CDR2 YYEEEE. The CDR3 nucleotides are TGTGCCAGCAGCCATAACCGGGCCCTGGGGAGCTTC. Amino acid sequence: CASSHNRALGSF.

This chain uses TRBV19 with TRBJ2-1; 7 bases are shared with TRBD1. After removal of 2 bases from V and 4 bases from J, the junction contained 2 bases not matched to a gene. CDR3 length: 14 residues. CDR1 LNHDA and CDR2 SQIVND come from the germline V gene (reference sequence). The CDR3 protein is CASSITGAYNEQFF. CDR3 bases: TGTGCCAGTAGTATAACAGGGGCATACAATGAGCAGTTCTTC.

The chain carries TRBV5-1 and TRBJ2-2, with 9 bases aligning to TRBD2. V was clipped by 0 bases and J by 0 bases; unmatched bases: 3. This CDR3 is 17 amino acids long. Germline assignment: CDR1 SGHRS and CDR2 YFSETQ. This CDR3 reads CASSLELAGTNTGELFF. CDR3 bases: TGCGCCAGCAGCTTGGAGCTAGCGGGGACGAACACCGGGGAGCTGTTTTTT.

The chain carries TRBV20-1 and TRBJ1-2; D is possibly TRBD1 (5 bases). Germline loops: CDR1 DFQATT, CDR2 SNEGSKA (reference sequence). The CDR3 runs to 11 residues. This CDR3 is CIVGGNYGYTF. The CDR3 DNA follows: TGCATTGTTGGGGGGAACTATGGCTACACCTTC.

In its sample, this clone was seen a few times. The gene calls are TRBV5-6 and TRBJ2-7; D remains ambiguous. The ends were cut back, 3 bases at V and 3 bases at J, with 7 bases in the middle. The CDR3 loop spans 12 amino acids. CDR1 and CDR2 (germline): SGHDT, YYEEEE. CDR3 sequence: CASSSTGYEQYF. In DNA form, the CDR3 reads TGTGCCAGCAGCTCGACTGGCTACGAGCAGTACTTC.

This chain links TRBV19 with TRBJ1-4; TRBD1 aligns across 8 bases. There are 16 residues in the CDR3. The V segment lost 6 bases and the J segment 0 bases; nucleotides outside the gene matches: 6. CDR1 is LNHDA and CDR2 is SQIVND in the germline V gene (reference sequence). The DNA of the CDR3 is TGTGCCAGTAGACAAACAGGGGGGGCAACTAATGAAAAACTGTTTTTT. Translated, it gives CASRQTGGATNEKLFF. Full variable domain (outside the CDR3, taken from reference TRBV19 and TRBJ1-4): DGGITQSPKYLFRKEGQNVTLSCEQNLNHDAMYWYRQDPGQGLRLIYYSQIVNDFQKGDIAEGYSVSREKKESFPLTVTSAQKNPTAFYLCASRQTGGATNEKLFFGSGTQLSVL.

This clone came up once. The V call is TRBV6-5, the J call TRBJ1-1, with 9 nucleotides matching TRBD1. The CDR3 totals 12 residues. The germline gives CDR1 MNHEY, CDR2 SVGAGI. Losses at the gene ends were 8 bases for V and 6 bases for J; bases not matched to a gene: 4. The CDR3 sequence is CASGTGGPEAFF. The CDR3 DNA sequence: TGTGCCAGCGGCACAGGGGGCCCTGAAGCTTTCTTT.

The CDR3, as DNA: TGTGCCAGCAGAACAGGGACCACCGGGGAGCTGTTTTTT. Amino acids: CASRTGTTGELFF. The chain links TRBV7-8 to TRBJ2-2; tentatively, D is TRBD1 (6 bases). V was clipped by 6 bases and J by 4 bases, with 9 bases between them. The CDR3 totals 13 residues. Germline V gene lookup returns CDR1 SGHVS and CDR2 FQNEAQ.

The chain couples TRBV6-2 or TRBV6-3 to TRBJ2-5; D is ambiguous. V was pared by 1 base and J by 5 bases, with 8 bases between. This CDR3 region has 13 residues. Per germline, CDR1 MNHEY and CDR2 SVGEGT. Here the CDR3 reads CASSYYAGETQYF. The CDR3 bases are TGTGCCAGCAGTTACTACGCCGGGGAGACCCAGTACTTC.

V is TRBV7-2 and J is TRBJ1-2; 8 bases line up with TRBD1. CDR3 size: 15 residues. Trimming removed 6 bases from V and 7 bases from J; junction bases left unmatched: 13. Germline CDR1 SGHTA, CDR2 FQGNSA. CDR3 coding DNA: TGTGCCAGCAGTACTTATACACAGGGGGAAGCTGGCTACACCTTC. This sequence encodes CASSTYTQGEAGYTF.

This clone has only one observation. This chain joins TRBV19 and TRBJ1-5; weak D call: TRBD1 (5 bases). Trimming removed 9 bases at V and 0 bases at J, with 18 bases between. Per germline, CDR1 LNHDA and CDR2 SQIVND (reference sequence). The CDR3 consists of 16 residues. CDR3 bases: TGTGCCAGCTGTCTTACAGGCGTTTATAGCAATCAGCCCCAGCATTTT. Its protein product is CASCLTGVYSNQPQHF. Full variable domain (remainder filled in from reference TRBV19 and TRBJ1-5): DGGITQSPKYLFRKEGQNVTLSCEQNLNHDAMYWYRQDPGQGLRLIYYSQIVNDFQKGDIAEGYSVSREKKESFPLTVTSAQKNPTAFYLCASCLTGVYSNQPQHFGDGTRLSIL.

The rearrangement joins TRBV5-4 to TRBJ1-3, with 10 nucleotides matching TRBD1. Germline V gene lookup returns CDR1 SGHNT and CDR2 YYREEE (reference sequence). There are 15 residues in the CDR3. Losses at the gene ends were 4 bases for V and 2 bases for J; bases not matched to a gene: 3. CDR3 nucleotides: TGTGCCAGCAGCCGAGGGACAGGGGCTGGAAACACCATATATTTT. It specifies CASSRGTGAGNTIYF.

V and J are TRBV5-4 and TRBJ2-2; the D is unclear. The CDR3 covers 13 residues. The germline V and J ends were trimmed by 3 bases and 4 bases, with 7 bases remaining between them. Per the germline V gene, CDR1 is SGHNT and CDR2 is YYREEE (reference sequence). This CDR3 reads CASSSQSTGELFF. The CDR3 DNA sequence: TGTGCCAGCAGCTCCCAGTCCACCGGGGAGCTGTTTTTT.

The chain couples TRBV6-2 or TRBV6-3 to TRBJ1-5, with 9 nucleotides matching TRBD1. The germline V gene has CDR1 MNHEY and CDR2 SVGEGT. The CDR3 covers 15 residues. With 5 bases clipped from V and 7 bases from J, the junction kept 9 bases outside the gene matches. CDR3 coding DNA: TGTGCCAGCAGTAACGCGGGACAGGGAGGCCAGCCCCAGCATTTT. Translating it yields CASSNAGQGGQPQHF.

The rearrangement uses TRBV9 and TRBJ1-1; TRBD1 matches at 9 bases. In germline, CDR1 is SGDLS, CDR2 YYNGEE. Trimming cost V 5 bases and J 9 bases; bases outside gene matches: 11. The CDR3 is made up of 14 amino acids. The DNA of the CDR3 is TGTGCCAGCAGTGCCCTGGACAGGGGAAAGCAAGCTTTCTTT. Translated, it gives CASSALDRGKQAFF.

CDR3 sequence (DNA): TGTGCCAGCAGCTCGACAGGGGGGCGCTCCGAGCAGTACTTC. It is translated as CASSSTGGRSEQYF. The chain has TRBV7-9 and TRBJ2-7; 9 bases map to TRBD1. V was pared by 4 bases and J by 6 bases, with 7 bases of the junction left unmatched. CDR3 length: 14 amino acids. CDR1 and CDR2 (germline): SEHNR, FQNEAQ (reference sequence).

The genes are TRBV4-2 and TRBJ1-1; possible D gene TRBD1, 5 bases. Germline V lookup: CDR1 LGHNA, CDR2 YNFKEQ. This CDR3 spans 17 amino acids. The germline V and J ends were trimmed by 0 bases and 0 bases, with 14 bases remaining between them. The CDR3 nucleotides read TGTGCCAGCAGCCAAGATTATGGGGGGGGAGTGAACACTGAAGCTTTCTTT. Translating it yields CASSQDYGGGVNTEAFF.

This clone was detected only a few times. The chain combines TRBV20-1 with TRBJ1-2; 8 positions agree with TRBD1. CDR1 and CDR2 (germline): DFQATT, SNEGSKA (reference sequence). This CDR3 has 18 amino acids. With 3 bases clipped from V and 0 bases from J, the junction kept 15 bases outside the gene matches. The DNA for the CDR3 is TGCAGTGCTAGTTCGAGACAGGGGAGGGTGGACTCTAACTATGGCTACACCTTC. Encoded protein: CSASSRQGRVDSNYGYTF.

This clone has just a few counts. The chain carries TRBV5-8 and TRBJ1-2; D remains ambiguous. Germline CDR1 and CDR2: SGHTS and YDEGEE. Deletions cut 1 base from V and 4 bases from J, with 5 bases between. CDR3 length: 12 residues. The CDR3: CASSLLGYGYTF. The DNA of the CDR3 is TGTGCCAGCAGCTTGCTAGGCTATGGCTACACCTTC.

This chain uses TRBV9 with TRBJ2-7; D is undetermined. The CDR3 contains 13 residues. Between the trimmed V and J ends, which lost 0 bases and 3 bases, there was a span of 7 bases. Germline V gene data show CDR1 as SGDLS and CDR2 as YYNGEE. CDR3 loop: CASSVDRSYEQYF. CDR3 DNA sequence: TGTGCCAGCAGCGTAGATAGAAGCTACGAGCAGTACTTC.

V is TRBV2 and J is TRBJ1-6; D is perhaps TRBD1 (6 bases). In germline, CDR1 is SNHLY, CDR2 FYNNEI. With 5 bases removed from V and 9 bases from J, the gap between germline ends came to 14 bases. The CDR3 is 14 residues long. The DNA for the CDR3 is TGTGCCAGCAGTACCGGGACACAAAGTTCACCCCTCCACTTT. It specifies CASSTGTQSSPLHF.

The chain is built from TRBV5-1 and TRBJ2-3, with a possible D match to TRBD2 (6 bases). V lost 2 bases to trimming and J lost 12 bases, with 10 bases between them. The CDR3 extends over 11 amino acids. Germline V gene sequence: CDR1 SGHRS, CDR2 YFSETQ. The chain's CDR3 is CASSFETRQYF. The CDR3 region has the DNA TGCGCCAGCAGCTTCGAGACTAGACAGTATTTT.

The J gene is TRBJ1-3, the V gene TRBV5-6; D may be TRBD1 (5 bases). The CDR3 contains 14 residues. V lost 3 bases to trimming and J lost 6 bases, with 13 bases between them. Germline V lookup: CDR1 SGHDT, CDR2 YYEEEE. CDR3 protein: CASSSQGLINTIYF. CDR3 coding DNA: TGTGCCAGCAGCTCCCAGGGATTGATAAACACCATATATTTT.